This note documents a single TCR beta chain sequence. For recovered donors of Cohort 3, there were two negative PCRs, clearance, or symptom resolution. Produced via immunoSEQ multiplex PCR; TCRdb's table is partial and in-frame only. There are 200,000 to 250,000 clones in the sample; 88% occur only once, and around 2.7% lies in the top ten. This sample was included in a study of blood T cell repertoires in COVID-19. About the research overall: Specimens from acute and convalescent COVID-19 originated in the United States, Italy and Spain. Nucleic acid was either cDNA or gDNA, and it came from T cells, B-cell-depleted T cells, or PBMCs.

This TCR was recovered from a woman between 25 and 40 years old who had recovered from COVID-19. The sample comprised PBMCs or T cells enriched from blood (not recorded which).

Here the CDR3 DNA reads TGTGCCAGCAGTGAACACGGCTTCCTGGGCGCTGAAGCTTTCTTT. As protein: CASSEHGFLGAEAFF. The V gene is TRBV6-1, the J gene TRBJ1-1; D not resolved. This CDR3 contains 15 residues. Trimming removed 2 bases from V and 6 bases from J, with 16 bases in between. The germline gives CDR1 MNHNS, CDR2 SASEGT.